This T cell receptor (beta chain) originates from a study of cytomegalovirus exposure and HLA in healthy donors. At the level of the study: Early release data held around 80 million unique TCRs from HLA-typed donors. Study-wide results and caveats: In a later analysis, TCR beta V- and J-gene trimming showed a link to a missense DCLRE1C variant. The authors listed roughly 150 TCR beta chains as cytomegalovirus-associated.

In regard to this clone: Its antigen is not known.

Germline assignment: CDR1 ENHRY and CDR2 SYGVKD. The CDR3 loop spans 12 amino acids. Trimming shortened V by 1 base and J by 8 bases, and 6 bases separated the two germline ends. The PCR was carried out with 60 Vbeta primers and 13 Jbeta primers. TCRdb's copy holds only in-frame clones and misses some; the assay was immunoSEQ multiplex PCR. This sample has approximately 160,000 clones, with over 75% found just once. The sequence came from a human donor in good health. This sequence joins TRBV10-3 and TRBJ2-1, with a tentative D call TRBD2 (5 bases). The source material was PBMCs. As DNA, the CDR3 is TGTGCCATCAGTGAGTACGGGGATGAGCAGTTCTTC. Amino acids: CAISEYGDEQFF.